The present entry profiles one T cell receptor (beta chain) with its context. Its specificity is unknown. TCRdb's copy holds only in-frame clones and misses some; the assay was immunoSEQ multiplex PCR. The sample includes thousands of clones, around four fifths of them seen just once. The source of the sample is a study of PD-1 blockade in classical Hodgkin lymphoma. The overall study: Patients were infused with nivolumab 3 mg/kg every 2 weeks. Study-wide results and limits: Reported baseline diversity: healthy donors highest, relapsed/refractory patients lowest.

Exposure to brentuximab vedotin varied, and each patient had relapsed following autologous stem cell transplantation. The CDR3 loop spans 14 amino acids. The germline CDR1 and CDR2 sequences are SGHAT and FQDESV (reference sequence). The ends were cut back, 5 bases at V and 8 bases at J, with 16 bases in the middle. This TCR was sampled from a human donor with classical Hodgkin lymphoma. The chain combines TRBV11-1 with TRBJ2-1; a possible D gene is TRBD2 (6 bases). Specimen: peripheral blood mononuclear cells (PBMCs), collected at baseline. This CDR3 reads CASSPWDSEYEQFF. The CDR3 bases are TGTGCCAGCAGCCCGTGGGACTCCGAGTATGAGCAGTTCTTC.